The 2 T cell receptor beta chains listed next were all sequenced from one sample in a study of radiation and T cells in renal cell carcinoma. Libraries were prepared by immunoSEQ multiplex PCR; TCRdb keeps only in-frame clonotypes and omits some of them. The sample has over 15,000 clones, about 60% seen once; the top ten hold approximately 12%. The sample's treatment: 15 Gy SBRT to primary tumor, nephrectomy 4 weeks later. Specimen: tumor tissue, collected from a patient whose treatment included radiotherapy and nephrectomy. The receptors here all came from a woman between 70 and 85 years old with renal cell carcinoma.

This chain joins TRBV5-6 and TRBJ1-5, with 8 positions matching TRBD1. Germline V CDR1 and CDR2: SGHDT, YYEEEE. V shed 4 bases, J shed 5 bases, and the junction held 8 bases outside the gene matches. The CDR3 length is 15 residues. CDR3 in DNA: TGTGCCAGCAGCCCTAGGACAGGGTGGGATCAGCCCCAGCATTTT. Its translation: CASSPRTGWDQPQHF.

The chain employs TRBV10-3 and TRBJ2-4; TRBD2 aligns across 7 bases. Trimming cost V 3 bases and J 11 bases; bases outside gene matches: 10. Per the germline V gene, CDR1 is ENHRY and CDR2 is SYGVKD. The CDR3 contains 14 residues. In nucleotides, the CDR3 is TGTGCCATCAGTGACCCCTACGGGGGGTCCTTTCAGTACTTC. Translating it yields CAISDPYGGSFQYF.